The clone carrying this T cell receptor beta chain was recorded at least ten times. Its antigen is unknown. This specimen comes from a study of early T cells in non-severe SARS-CoV-2 infection. Study summary: From unsorted whole blood, bulk RNA was sequenced, and the chains remained unpaired.

The CDR3 is 16 amino acids. Germline CDR1 and CDR2: SEHNR and FQNEAQ (reference sequence). The V and J ends lost 0 bases and 1 base respectively, with 11 bases between them. Study-wide points: Clonotype matching in VDJdb favored anti-spike CD8 responses and did not capture private and CD4 specificities.

Unique molecular identifiers tagged individual cDNA molecules. Using its own MiXCR run on the 5' RACE reads, TCRdb lists one record per CDR3 protein. Counted here are tens of thousands of distinct CDR3 sequences, 10% to 15% occurring once; the ten biggest clones make up approximately 6.4%. The V call is TRBV7-9, the J call TRBJ2-3; D gene unclear. This TCR came from an adult who was a healthcare worker with PCR-confirmed SARS-CoV-2 infection or an uninfected control (not recorded which). The sequenced material came from whole blood. The CDR3 spells CASSLAVGSGTDTQYF. The CDR3 DNA reads as TGTGCCAGCAGCTTAGCTGTGGGGTCGGGCACAGATACGCAGTATTTT. Using reference TRBV7-9 and TRBJ2-3 for the parts outside the CDR3, the full variable domain is DTGVSQNPRHKITKRGQNVTFRCDPISEHNRLYWYRQTLGQGPEFLTYFQNEAQLEKSRLLSDRFSAERPKGSFSTLEIQRTEQGDSAMYLCASSLAVGSGTDTQYFGPGTRLTVL.